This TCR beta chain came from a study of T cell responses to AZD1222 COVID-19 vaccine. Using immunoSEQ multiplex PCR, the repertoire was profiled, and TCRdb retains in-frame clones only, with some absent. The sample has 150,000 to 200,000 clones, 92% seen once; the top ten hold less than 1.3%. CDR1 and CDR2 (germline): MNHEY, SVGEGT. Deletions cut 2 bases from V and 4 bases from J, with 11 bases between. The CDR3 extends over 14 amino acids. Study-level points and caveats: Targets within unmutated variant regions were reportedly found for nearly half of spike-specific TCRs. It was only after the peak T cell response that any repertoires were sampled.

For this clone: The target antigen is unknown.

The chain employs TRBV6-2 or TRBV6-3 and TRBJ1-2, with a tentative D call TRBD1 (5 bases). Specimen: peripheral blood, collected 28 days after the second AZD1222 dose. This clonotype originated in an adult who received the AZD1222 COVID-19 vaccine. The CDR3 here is CASSYKGRFYGYTF. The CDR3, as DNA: TGTGCCAGCAGTTACAAGGGGCGGTTCTATGGCTACACCTTC.